This T cell receptor beta chain was observed in a study of cytomegalovirus exposure and HLA in healthy donors. The overall study: In an earlier analysis, 95 million to 130 million unique TCR beta sequences were found from about 180 million T cells. Study-wide results and caveats: Reportedly, cytomegalovirus status was diagnosed with high sensitivity and specificity.

Amplification used 60 Vbeta primers and 13 Jbeta primers. Clones were sequenced by immunoSEQ multiplex PCR, and TCRdb holds only the in-frame ones, with some missing. The data contain 60,000 to 80,000 clones, approximately 80% of them seen just once; the ten biggest clones take up just under 3%. A word on this clone: Antigen unknown.

V was pared by 5 bases and J by 4 bases, with 11 bases of the junction left unmatched. The CDR3 runs 15 residues. Germline V lookup: CDR1 SGHRS, CDR2 YFSETQ. This chain links TRBV5-1 with TRBJ1-2; 7 nucleotides align to TRBD1. The origin of this receptor is a young woman in good health and CMV-seronegative. The sample consisted of PBMCs. CDR3 loop: CASRPAGTDIYGYTF. In nucleotides, the CDR3 is TGCGCCAGCAGACCAGCCGGGACAGATATCTATGGCTACACCTTC.